This T cell receptor beta chain was recorded in a study of CD8 T cells in Susac syndrome. Study outcomes and limitations: It was acknowledged in the study that its TCR sequencing and HLA analysis involved a relatively small number of individuals.

After extraction with the RNeasy kit, roughly 0.5 to 1 ug of the RNA was reverse transcribed using random hexamers. Amplification of the TCR beta CDR3 was carried out by immunoSEQ multiplex PCR, which spanned a total of 54 Vbeta and 13 Jbeta segments. TCRdb ran MiXCR on the immunoSEQ multiplex PCR reads and lists one entry per CDR3 protein. The sample holds some 100,000 distinct CDR3 sequences, 85% to 95% seen once. Germline V gene data show CDR1 as MDHEN and CDR2 as SYDVKM. The CDR3 length is 15 residues. The germline V and J ends were trimmed by 8 bases and 3 bases, with 17 bases remaining between them. As for this clonotype: Its target is unknown.

The material sequenced was CD4+ T cells from PBMCs. This TCR was recovered from a human donor with multiple sclerosis. The rearrangement links TRBV28 to TRBJ1-5; D is perhaps TRBD1 (5 bases). The CDR3, as DNA: TGTGCCAGCTGCACCGGGGGAGCCTACAATCAGCCCCAGCATTTT. Protein sequence: CASCTGGAYNQPQHF. Filled out from reference TRBV28 and TRBJ1-5, the complete variable domain reads DVKVTQSSRYLVKRTGEKVFLECVQDMDHENMFWYRQDPGLGLRLIYFSYDVKMKEKGDIPEGYSVSREKKERFSLILESASTNQTSMYLCASCTGGAYNQPQHFGDGTRLSIL.